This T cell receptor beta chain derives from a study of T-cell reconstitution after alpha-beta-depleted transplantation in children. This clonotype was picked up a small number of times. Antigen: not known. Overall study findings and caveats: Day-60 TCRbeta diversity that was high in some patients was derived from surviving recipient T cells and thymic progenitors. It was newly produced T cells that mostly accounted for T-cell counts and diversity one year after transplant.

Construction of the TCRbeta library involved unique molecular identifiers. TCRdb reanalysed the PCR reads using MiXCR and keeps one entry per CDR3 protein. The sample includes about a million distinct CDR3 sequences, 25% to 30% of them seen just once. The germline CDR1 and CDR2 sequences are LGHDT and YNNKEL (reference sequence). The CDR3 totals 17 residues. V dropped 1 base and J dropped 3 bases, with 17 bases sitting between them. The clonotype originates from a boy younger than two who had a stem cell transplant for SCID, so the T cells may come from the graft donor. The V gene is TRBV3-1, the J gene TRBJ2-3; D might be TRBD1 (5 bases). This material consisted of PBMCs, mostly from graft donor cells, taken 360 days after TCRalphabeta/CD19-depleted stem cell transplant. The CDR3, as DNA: TGTGCCAGCAGCCAAGTTCTACCTCAAGGGGCTACAGATACGCAGTATTTT. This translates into CASSQVLPQGATDTQYF.